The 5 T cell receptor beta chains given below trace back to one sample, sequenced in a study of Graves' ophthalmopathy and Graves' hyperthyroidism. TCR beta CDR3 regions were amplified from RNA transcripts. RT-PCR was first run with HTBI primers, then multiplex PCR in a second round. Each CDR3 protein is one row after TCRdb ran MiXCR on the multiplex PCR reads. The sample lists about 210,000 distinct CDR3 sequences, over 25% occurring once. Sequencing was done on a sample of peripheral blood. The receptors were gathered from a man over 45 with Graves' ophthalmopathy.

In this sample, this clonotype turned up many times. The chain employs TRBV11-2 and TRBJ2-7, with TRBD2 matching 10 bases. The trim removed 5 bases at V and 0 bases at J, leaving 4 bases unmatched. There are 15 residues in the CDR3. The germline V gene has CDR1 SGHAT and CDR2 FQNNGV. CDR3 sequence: CASSLGLAPSYEQYF. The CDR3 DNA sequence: TGTGCCAGCAGCCTGGGACTAGCGCCCTCCTACGAGCAGTACTTC.

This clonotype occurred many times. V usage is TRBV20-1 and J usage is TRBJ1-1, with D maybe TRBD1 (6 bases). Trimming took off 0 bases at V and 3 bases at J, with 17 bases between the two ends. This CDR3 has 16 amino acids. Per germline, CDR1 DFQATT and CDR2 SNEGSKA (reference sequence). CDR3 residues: CSARDPGGGEDTEAFF. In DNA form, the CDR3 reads TGCAGTGCTAGAGATCCAGGAGGGGGGGAGGACACTGAAGCTTTCTTT.

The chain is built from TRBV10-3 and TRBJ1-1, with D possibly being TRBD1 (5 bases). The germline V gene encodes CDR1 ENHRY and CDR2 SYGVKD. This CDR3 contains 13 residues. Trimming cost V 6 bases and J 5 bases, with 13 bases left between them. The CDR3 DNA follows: TGTGCCATCAGCCCTATTTGGGGGACTGAAGCTTTCTTT. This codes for CAISPIWGTEAFF.

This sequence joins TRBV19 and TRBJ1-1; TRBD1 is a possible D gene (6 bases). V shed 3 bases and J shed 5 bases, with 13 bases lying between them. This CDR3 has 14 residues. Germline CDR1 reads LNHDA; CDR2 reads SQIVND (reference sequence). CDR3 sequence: CASSILQGRTEAFF. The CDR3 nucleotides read TGTGCCAGTAGTATTTTGCAGGGGAGAACTGAAGCTTTCTTT. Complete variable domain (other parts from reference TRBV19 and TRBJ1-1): DGGITQSPKYLFRKEGQNVTLSCEQNLNHDAMYWYRQDPGQGLRLIYYSQIVNDFQKGDIAEGYSVSREKKESFPLTVTSAQKNPTAFYLCASSILQGRTEAFFGQGTRLTVV.

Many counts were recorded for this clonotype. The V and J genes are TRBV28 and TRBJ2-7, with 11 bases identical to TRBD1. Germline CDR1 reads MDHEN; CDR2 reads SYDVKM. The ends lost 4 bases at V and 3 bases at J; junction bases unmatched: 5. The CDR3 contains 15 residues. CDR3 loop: CASSSRTGGNYEQYF. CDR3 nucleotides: TGTGCCAGCAGTTCTCGGACAGGGGGCAACTACGAGCAGTACTTC.